The rows below give T cell receptor beta chains drawn from one sample of a study of blood T cell repertoires in COVID-19. Sequencing was performed with immunoSEQ multiplex PCR; in TCRdb, only in-frame clones are kept and a portion is missing. There are under 250,000 clones in the sample; roughly 81% occur only once, and 7.5% to 8% lies in the top ten. Sequencing used peripheral blood. All receptors derive from a woman between 50 and 59 years old with active or convalescent COVID-19. Both conserved end residues are part of each CDR3. The order of the fields is CDR3 protein, CDR3 DNA, clone size, J gene, D gene, V gene. A D gene is named only where the DNA matches it firmly. Where a row states a size, it is once, few, many or the class of an expanded clone; other rows omit it.

CDR3 protein: CASSPRGGENEKLFF
CDR3 DNA: TGTGCCAGCAGCCCTCGGGGGGGCGAGAATGAAAAACTGTTTTTT
clone size: once
J gene: TRBJ1-4
D gene: -
V gene: TRBV5-4

CDR3 protein: CASSPRRVGSNPLMNTEAFF
CDR3 DNA: TGTGCCAGTAGCCCTCGGCGTGTGGGCTCAAACCCGCTCATGAACACTGAAGCTTTCTTT
clone size: -
J gene: TRBJ1-1
D gene: -
V gene: TRBV19

CDR3 protein: CASSPGASGRRSTDTQYF
CDR3 DNA: TGTGCCAGCAGTCCAGGGGCTAGCGGGCGCCGTTCCACAGATACGCAGTATTTT
clone size: -
J gene: TRBJ2-3
D gene: TRBD2
V gene: TRBV28

CDR3 protein: CASSIRGVDGYTF
CDR3 DNA: TGTGCCAGTAGTATCAGGGGCGTAGATGGCTACACCTTC
clone size: -
J gene: TRBJ1-2
D gene: -
V gene: TRBV19

CDR3 protein: CASSLVPSGRVKNTGELFF
CDR3 DNA: TGTGCCAGCAGCTTAGTTCCTAGCGGGCGTGTAAAGAACACCGGGGAGCTGTTTTTT
clone size: -
J gene: TRBJ2-2
D gene: TRBD2
V gene: TRBV7-9

CDR3 protein: CASSIGTGELFF
CDR3 DNA: TGTGCCAGCAGCATCGGCACCGGGGAGCTGTTTTTT
clone size: -
J gene: TRBJ2-2
D gene: -
V gene: TRBV7-3

CDR3 protein: CASRTTSGVWNEQFF
CDR3 DNA: TGTGCCAGCAGAACAACTAGCGGGGTTTGGAATGAGCAGTTCTTC
clone size: -
J gene: TRBJ2-1
D gene: TRBD2
V gene: TRBV5-4

CDR3 protein: CASSENYGEKLFF
CDR3 DNA: TGTGCCAGCAGTGAAAATTATGGCGAAAAACTGTTTTTT
clone size: few
J gene: TRBJ1-4
D gene: -
V gene: TRBV6-1

CDR3 protein: CASVVKSGLTDTQYF
CDR3 DNA: TGTGCCAGTGTCGTGAAATCCGGTTTAACAGATACGCAGTATTTT
clone size: -
J gene: TRBJ2-3
D gene: -
V gene: TRBV7-9

CDR3 protein: CASSQGGTGSHEQYF
CDR3 DNA: TGCGCCAGCAGCCAAGGCGGGACAGGGAGCCACGAGCAGTACTTC
clone size: once
J gene: TRBJ2-7
D gene: TRBD1
V gene: TRBV4-1

CDR3 protein: CASSLGSLTGNSPLHF
CDR3 DNA: TGCGCCAGCAGCTTAGGGAGCCTGACAGGGAATTCACCCCTCCACTTT
clone size: -
J gene: TRBJ1-6
D gene: TRBD1
V gene: TRBV5-1

CDR3 protein: CASGLAGGYEQYF
CDR3 DNA: TGTGCTAGTGGTTTGGCGGGAGGGTACGAGCAGTACTTC
clone size: -
J gene: TRBJ2-7
D gene: TRBD2
V gene: TRBV12-5

CDR3 protein: CASRATGSTDTQYF
CDR3 DNA: TGCGCCAGCAGAGCGACGGGTAGCACAGATACGCAGTATTTT
clone size: -
J gene: TRBJ2-3
D gene: -
V gene: TRBV5-1

CDR3 protein: CASSLGLAGGPFGEQFF
CDR3 DNA: TGTGCCAGCAGCTTGGGACTAGCGGGAGGGCCATTCGGTGAGCAGTTCTTC
clone size: -
J gene: TRBJ2-1
D gene: TRBD2
V gene: TRBV7-2

CDR3 protein: CASSLAAGGAYQETQYF
CDR3 DNA: TGTGCCAGCAGCTTAGCAGCGGGAGGCGCCTACCAAGAGACCCAGTACTTC
clone size: -
J gene: TRBJ2-5
D gene: TRBD2
V gene: TRBV7-6

CDR3 protein: CASSSRTGNEQFF
CDR3 DNA: TGTGCCAGCAGCTCCAGGACAGGGAATGAGCAGTTCTTC
clone size: -
J gene: TRBJ2-1
D gene: TRBD1
V gene: TRBV11-2

CDR3 protein: CASSQEGPGGLGETQYF
CDR3 DNA: TGTGCCAGCAGCCAAGAAGGACCGGGGGGGTTGGGAGAGACCCAGTACTTC
clone size: once
J gene: TRBJ2-5
D gene: TRBD2
V gene: TRBV4-2

CDR3 protein: CASSLIRSYNEQFF
CDR3 DNA: TGCGCCAGCAGCTTGATACGGAGCTACAATGAGCAGTTCTTC
clone size: -
J gene: TRBJ2-1
D gene: -
V gene: TRBV5-1

CDR3 protein: CAYFQQGNTEAFF
CDR3 DNA: TGTGCCTATTTCCAACAGGGGAACACTGAAGCTTTCTTT
clone size: -
J gene: TRBJ1-1
D gene: -
V gene: TRBV5-4

CDR3 protein: CASGRGTPNYGYTF
CDR3 DNA: TGTGCCAGCGGCCGGGGAACACCTAACTATGGCTACACCTTC
clone size: -
J gene: TRBJ1-2
D gene: -
V gene: TRBV6-5

CDR3 protein: CASSTRGGWTEAFF
CDR3 DNA: TGTGCCAGTAGTACCCGGGGAGGGTGGACTGAAGCTTTCTTT
clone size: -
J gene: TRBJ1-1
D gene: -
V gene: TRBV19

CDR3 protein: CSVEDHGRGGLPSDEQFF
CDR3 DNA: TGCAGCGTTGAAGATCACGGGCGAGGCGGACTCCCTTCGGATGAGCAGTTCTTC
clone size: -
J gene: TRBJ2-1
D gene: -
V gene: TRBV29-1

CDR3 protein: CASSPRTRLFF
CDR3 DNA: TGTGCCAGTAGTCCAAGGACAAGGCTGTTTTTT
clone size: many
J gene: TRBJ1-4
D gene: -
V gene: TRBV19

CDR3 protein: CASSEAGTRELFF
CDR3 DNA: TGTGCCAGCAGTGAAGCGGGCACCCGGGAGCTGTTTTTT
clone size: once
J gene: TRBJ2-2
D gene: -
V gene: TRBV6-1

CDR3 protein: CASSSRNRGDGYTF
CDR3 DNA: TGTGCCAGCAGCTCCCGGAACAGGGGGGATGGCTACACCTTC
clone size: once
J gene: TRBJ1-2
D gene: TRBD1
V gene: TRBV3-1/TRBV3-2

CDR3 protein: CASSTRGLPNEKLFF
CDR3 DNA: TGCGCCAGCAGCACCAGGGGGCTGCCTAATGAAAAACTGTTTTTT
clone size: -
J gene: TRBJ1-4
D gene: TRBD1
V gene: TRBV5-1

CDR3 protein: CSASAPNYGYTF
CDR3 DNA: TGCAGTGCTAGTGCTCCTAACTATGGCTACACCTTC
clone size: -
J gene: TRBJ1-2
D gene: -
V gene: TRBV20-1

CDR3 protein: CASSIYLNQPQHF
CDR3 DNA: TGTGCCAGTAGTATATATTTAAATCAGCCCCAGCATTTT
clone size: -
J gene: TRBJ1-5
D gene: -
V gene: TRBV19

CDR3 protein: CASRIQGVPPLHF
CDR3 DNA: TGCGCCAGCAGAATCCAGGGGGTTCCGCCCCTCCACTTT
clone size: -
J gene: TRBJ1-6
D gene: TRBD1
V gene: TRBV10-1

CDR3 protein: CASSLRTGYNSPLHF
CDR3 DNA: TGTGCCAGCAGCCTCCGGACAGGTTATAATTCACCCCTCCACTTT
clone size: -
J gene: TRBJ1-6
D gene: TRBD1
V gene: TRBV9

CDR3 protein: CASSRQGGSPLHF
CDR3 DNA: TGTGCCAGCAGTCGACAGGGCGGTTCACCCCTCCACTTT
clone size: -
J gene: TRBJ1-6
D gene: TRBD1
V gene: TRBV12-3/TRBV12-4

CDR3 protein: CATSDRGQGRELFF
CDR3 DNA: TGTGCCACCAGTGACCGGGGACAGGGCAGGGAGCTGTTTTTT
clone size: once
J gene: TRBJ2-2
D gene: TRBD1
V gene: TRBV24-1

CDR3 protein: CASSFSATNEKLFF
CDR3 DNA: TGCGCCAGCAGCTTTTCCGCAACTAATGAAAAACTGTTTTTT
clone size: -
J gene: TRBJ1-4
D gene: -
V gene: TRBV5-1

CDR3 protein: CSVDPQGASYTEAFF
CDR3 DNA: TGCAGCGTTGACCCACAGGGGGCTTCGTACACTGAAGCTTTCTTT
clone size: -
J gene: TRBJ1-1
D gene: TRBD1
V gene: TRBV29-1

CDR3 protein: CARSLSRAGALSGANVLTF
CDR3 DNA: TGTGCCAGGAGCCTCTCAAGGGCGGGAGCTCTCTCTGGGGCCAACGTCCTGACTTTC
clone size: -
J gene: TRBJ2-6
D gene: TRBD2
V gene: TRBV2

CDR3 protein: CASSHDRVQHNEQFF
CDR3 DNA: TGTGCCAGCAGCCATGACAGGGTCCAACACAATGAGCAGTTCTTC
clone size: -
J gene: TRBJ2-1
D gene: TRBD1
V gene: TRBV4-2

CDR3 protein: CASSRRAGPGGYNEQFF
CDR3 DNA: TGTGCCAGCAGCCGCCGGGCCGGGCCCGGGGGCTACAATGAGCAGTTCTTC
clone size: -
J gene: TRBJ2-1
D gene: -
V gene: TRBV7-6

CDR3 protein: CASSRTPMNTEAFF
CDR3 DNA: TGCGCCAGCAGTAGGACACCTATGAACACTGAAGCTTTCTTT
clone size: -
J gene: TRBJ1-1
D gene: -
V gene: TRBV10-1

CDR3 protein: CASSETGMTEAFF
CDR3 DNA: TGTGCCAGCAGTGAAACAGGTATGACTGAAGCTTTCTTT
clone size: -
J gene: TRBJ1-1
D gene: -
V gene: TRBV12-3/TRBV12-4

CDR3 protein: CASKPQRGEQTQYF
CDR3 DNA: TGTGCCAGCAAACCCCAGCGGGGGGAACAGACCCAGTACTTC
clone size: once
J gene: TRBJ2-5
D gene: TRBD2
V gene: TRBV2

CDR3 protein: CASSLLGGANQPQHF
CDR3 DNA: TGCGCCAGCAGCTTGTTGGGGGGAGCCAATCAGCCCCAGCATTTT
clone size: -
J gene: TRBJ1-5
D gene: -
V gene: TRBV5-1

CDR3 protein: CASSGDRGRQPQHF
CDR3 DNA: TGTGCCAGCAGCGGGGACAGGGGACGTCAGCCCCAGCATTTT
clone size: once
J gene: TRBJ1-5
D gene: TRBD1
V gene: TRBV6-5

CDR3 protein: CASSQVAGVNGYTF
CDR3 DNA: TGTGCCAGCAGCCAAGTCGCCGGGGTCAATGGCTACACCTTC
clone size: -
J gene: TRBJ1-2
D gene: -
V gene: TRBV3-1/TRBV3-2

CDR3 protein: CASSTATGENTQYF
CDR3 DNA: TGTGCCAGCAGCACCGCCACAGGAGAGAATACGCAGTATTTT
clone size: few
J gene: TRBJ2-3
D gene: -
V gene: TRBV7-3

CDR3 protein: CASIAGGNEQFF
CDR3 DNA: TGCGCCAGCATCGCGGGTGGGAATGAGCAGTTCTTC
clone size: -
J gene: TRBJ2-1
D gene: -
V gene: TRBV10-2

CDR3 protein: CASSWGTPSSGNTIYF
CDR3 DNA: TGTGCCAGCAGTTGGGGGACACCTTCCTCTGGAAACACCATATATTTT
clone size: -
J gene: TRBJ1-3
D gene: -
V gene: TRBV6-5

CDR3 protein: CASTPSRDNYGYTF
CDR3 DNA: TGTGCCAGCACCCCCTCCCGGGATAACTATGGCTACACCTTC
clone size: -
J gene: TRBJ1-2
D gene: -
V gene: TRBV9